Listed here are 24 T cell receptor beta chains from one sample, sequenced in a study of CD8+ T cells in alopecia areata. Following extraction, RNA underwent reverse transcription to cDNA, which served as the sequencing template. Sequencing used immunoSEQ multiplex PCR; TCRdb keeps in-frame clones, though not all of them. The repertoire holds tens of thousands of clones, around two thirds seen once, with about 20% in the top ten. Sequenced sample: NKG2D-high CD8+ T cells sorted from blood. The receptors derive from a human donor with alopecia areata.

This clone was counted only a few times. V is TRBV2 and J is TRBJ2-5; 7 nucleotides match TRBD2. J gave up 3 bases and V 6 bases, and 16 bases lay outside the gene matches. This CDR3 spans 17 amino acids. The V gene's germline CDR1 is SNHLY and CDR2 FYNNEI. The CDR3 spells CASSYSKGSGLEETQYF. In DNA, the CDR3 is TGTGCCAGCAGCTACAGTAAGGGTAGCGGGCTAGAAGAGACCCAGTACTTC.

The V and J genes are TRBV7-6 and TRBJ2-7; possible D gene TRBD2, 7 bases. V gave up 4 bases and J gave up 7 bases, with 26 bases separating them. From germline, CDR1 is SGHVS and CDR2 FNYEAQ. The CDR3 covers 17 residues. The CDR3 sequence: CASSSSVGGRAPDEQYF. For the CDR3, the DNA is TGTGCCAGCAGCTCATCCGTAGGGGGGAGGGCTCCGGATGAGCAGTACTTC.

Here the CDR3 reads CASSSLFTSGRLYEQYF. The CDR3 DNA reads TGTGCCAGCAGTTCCCTCTTTACTAGCGGGAGACTGTACGAGCAGTACTTC. The rearrangement joins TRBV27 to TRBJ2-7, with 11 bases aligning to TRBD2. Germline CDR1 MNHEY, CDR2 SMNVEV (reference sequence). V lost 4 bases, J lost 4 bases, and 12 bases stayed unmatched. This CDR3 has 17 amino acids.

This chain uses TRBV5-6 with TRBJ1-4; a weak D match, TRBD1 (5 bases). V lost 2 bases and J lost 7, with 15 bases in between. CDR1 and CDR2 (germline): SGHDT, YYEEEE. This CDR3 has 15 residues. CDR3 sequence: CASSLYLGGLEKLFF. CDR3 in DNA: TGTGCCAGCAGCTTATATCTCGGGGGACTTGAAAAACTGTTTTTT.

The chain links TRBV4-1 to TRBJ2-5; D perhaps matches TRBD2 (6 bases). The CDR3 is 14 residues long. The germline V gene encodes CDR1 MGHRA and CDR2 YSYEKL. The V end lost 3 bases, the J end lost 5 bases, and 13 bases lay between the germline ends. This CDR3 is CASSHIPGRETQYF. The CDR3 DNA reads as TGCGCCAGCAGCCATATCCCAGGGAGGGAGACCCAGTACTTC.

This clone was counted a few times. The V and J genes are TRBV19 and TRBJ2-2, with 9 bases lining up with TRBD1. J lost 6 bases, V lost 6 bases, and 5 bases had no gene match. Germline CDR1 and CDR2: LNHDA and SQIVND (reference sequence). The CDR3 has 14 residues. CDR3 sequence (DNA): TGTGCCAGTAGGGGACAGGGAGGTCCCGGGGAGCTGTTTTTT. Protein: CASRGQGGPGELFF.

V gene TRBV29-1 combines with J gene TRBJ1-2; no clear D gene. The length of the CDR3 is 12 residues. V was trimmed by 4 bases and J by 4 bases, leaving 10 bases between them. Germline lookup yields CDR1 SQVTM and CDR2 ANQGSEA. Here the CDR3 DNA reads TGCAGCGTTGCTGGAGTGGGCTATGGCTACACCTTC. It yields the protein CSVAGVGYGYTF.

The table lists this clone with a few counts. This rearrangement joins TRBV9 to TRBJ2-2, with D tentatively TRBD2 (6 bases). Germline CDR1 reads SGDLS; CDR2 reads YYNGEE. The CDR3 has 14 amino acids. V shed 0 bases and J shed 4 bases, with 7 bases lying between them. CDR3 sequence (DNA): TGTGCCAGCAGCGTAGCGGGGGTCACCGGGGAGCTGTTTTTT. This codes for CASSVAGVTGELFF.

V usage is TRBV11-2 and J usage is TRBJ2-5, with D perhaps TRBD1 or TRBD2 (6 bases each). CDR3 length: 17 residues. Germline V gives CDR1 SGHAT, CDR2 FQNNGV. Trimming stripped 5 bases from V and 2 bases from J, with 21 bases between. CDR3 sequence: CASSLRFQGGKQETQYF. The CDR3, as DNA: TGTGCCAGCAGCCTCCGTTTCCAAGGGGGGAAACAAGAGACCCAGTACTTC.

The chain combines TRBV5-1 with TRBJ2-7; perhaps TRBD2 as D (6 bases). CDR1 is SGHRS, CDR2 YFSETQ, per germline. This CDR3 contains 15 residues. V dropped 0 bases and J dropped 3 bases, with 13 bases sitting between them. The CDR3 bases are TGCGCCAGCAGCTTGGGTTTGCGGGGCAACTACGAGCAGTACTTC. It translates to CASSLGLRGNYEQYF.

This chain links TRBV7-6 with TRBJ2-1; 15 nucleotides agree with TRBD2. Trimming at V came to 4 bases and at J to 9 bases, leaving 7 bases not matched to a gene. The CDR3 extends over 16 amino acids. Germline V gene sequence: CDR1 SGHVS, CDR2 FNYEAQ. The DNA of the CDR3 is TGTGCCAGCAGCTCGAGGACTAGCGGGAGGGCCGGTGAGCAGTTCTTC. This sequence encodes CASSSRTSGRAGEQFF.

This clone has only a few counts. This rearrangement joins TRBV29-1 to TRBJ2-1, with D perhaps TRBD1 or TRBD2 (6 bases each). The V and J ends lost 6 bases and 3 bases respectively, with 18 bases between them. The germline gives CDR1 SQVTM, CDR2 ANQGSEA. CDR3 length equals 15 residues. CDR3 DNA: TGCAGCGTCTCGGCTGGGGGCGGGGACTACAATGAGCAGTTCTTC. This sequence encodes CSVSAGGGDYNEQFF.

This chain uses TRBV5-1 with TRBJ2-3, with 8 bases that match TRBD1. Germline loops: CDR1 SGHRS, CDR2 YFSETQ. The CDR3 contains 15 residues. V lost 0 bases, J lost 4 bases, and 4 bases stayed unmatched. CDR3 nucleotides: TGCGCCAGCAGCTTGGAGACAGGGGAGGCAGATACGCAGTATTTT. Translated, it gives CASSLETGEADTQYF.

This chain links TRBV5-4 with TRBJ2-5, with TRBD2 matching over 7 bases. Germline values: CDR1 SGHNT, CDR2 YYREEE (reference sequence). The CDR3 covers 16 residues. V lost 0 bases and J lost 5; bases outside the gene matches: 10. This CDR3 is CASSLEIGREGETQYF. The DNA of the CDR3 is TGTGCCAGCAGCTTGGAAATTGGCAGGGAGGGGGAGACCCAGTACTTC.

The rearrangement uses TRBV27 and TRBJ1-1; D is possibly TRBD1 (5 bases). CDR1 is MNHEY and CDR2 is SMNVEV in the germline V gene (reference sequence). The CDR3 runs to 13 residues. The V end lost 8 bases, the J end lost 1 base, and 11 bases lay between the germline ends. The CDR3 loop is CASGGLWNTEAFF. The CDR3 nucleotides read TGTGCCAGCGGGGGACTTTGGAACACTGAAGCTTTCTTT.

This clone is medium-sized in the sample. The genes are TRBV28 and TRBJ2-5, with D uncertain. The CDR3 totals 13 residues. V lost 3 bases to trimming and J lost 1 base, with 6 bases between them. Per the germline V gene, CDR1 is MDHEN and CDR2 is SYDVKM. CDR3 in DNA: TGTGCCAGCAGTTTTTTGGGCCAAGAGACCCAGTACTTC. It translates to CASSFLGQETQYF. The whole variable domain, filled in from reference TRBV28 and TRBJ2-5, reads DVKVTQSSRYLVKRTGEKVFLECVQDMDHENMFWYRQDPGLGLRLIYFSYDVKMKEKGDIPEGYSVSREKKERFSLILESASTNQTSMYLCASSFLGQETQYFGPGTRLLVL.

This rearrangement joins TRBV11-2 to TRBJ2-1; the match to TRBD1 covers 8 bases. Trimming took 4 bases from V and 8 from J; bases not matched to a gene: 13. The CDR3 runs 16 residues. From germline, CDR1 is SGHAT and CDR2 FQNNGV. The CDR3 is CASSSNLGTGGHEQFF. The DNA of the CDR3 is TGTGCCAGCAGCTCTAACTTGGGGACAGGAGGCCATGAGCAGTTCTTC.

This rearrangement joins TRBV7-9 to TRBJ2-2; 7 bases line up with TRBD2. Trimming at V came to 5 bases and at J to 3 bases, leaving 12 bases not matched to a gene. The CDR3 runs 17 residues. Looked up from germline, CDR1 is SEHNR and CDR2 is FQNEAQ (reference sequence). In nucleotides, the CDR3 is TGTGCCAGCAGCGCGCGACTAGCCGTGCCTTACACCGGGGAGCTGTTTTTT. This gives the protein CASSARLAVPYTGELFF.

This chain uses TRBV7-6 with TRBJ2-6; the match to TRBD2 covers 12 bases. The V gene end was trimmed by 5 bases and the J gene end by 0 bases; junction bases not matched to a gene: 8. The CDR3 is 19 amino acids. Germline loops: CDR1 SGHVS, CDR2 FNYEAQ. CDR3 region: CASSPGLAGITSGANVLTF. CDR3 in DNA: TGTGCCAGCAGCCCTGGACTAGCGGGGATTACCTCTGGGGCCAACGTCCTGACTTTC.

The gene calls are TRBV7-6 and TRBJ2-3; 7 nucleotides agree with TRBD1. The CDR3 has 16 amino acids. V dropped 2 bases and J dropped 0; count of bases not matched to a gene: 5. The V gene's germline CDR1 is SGHVS and CDR2 FNYEAQ. This chain's CDR3 is CASSLPDRVSTDTQYF. The CDR3 nucleotides read TGTGCCAGCAGCTTACCTGACAGGGTAAGCACAGATACGCAGTATTTT.

The chain joins TRBV7-6 to TRBJ1-3; no clear D. Trimming took 1 base from V and 0 from J, leaving 13 bases between them. In germline, CDR1 is SGHVS, CDR2 FNYEAQ. This CDR3 region has 17 residues. The CDR3 bases are TGTGCCAGCAGCTTAGGGACTTACCCTTACTCTGGAAACACCATATATTTT. Its translation is CASSLGTYPYSGNTIYF.

This clone showed up just once. V and J are TRBV19 and TRBJ2-7; no reliable D call. The CDR3 is 15 residues long. The V end was cut by 1 base, the J end by 1 base, with 11 bases between. Germline V gene data show CDR1 as LNHDA and CDR2 as SQIVND (reference sequence). In nucleotides, the CDR3 is TGTGCCAGTAGTATAGGCCCCACCTCATCCTACGAGCAGTACTTC. Translation gives CASSIGPTSSYEQYF.

J is TRBJ2-1 and V is TRBV28; 10 nucleotides match TRBD2. This CDR3 has 15 residues. Germline CDR1 reads MDHEN; CDR2 reads SYDVKM. V was pared by 3 bases and J by 10 bases, with 9 bases of the junction left unmatched. The DNA for the CDR3 is TGTGCCAGCAGTTTTAGGCTAGCGGGAGCCTGGGAGCAGTTCTTC. Its protein product is CASSFRLAGAWEQFF. Full variable domain (remainder filled in from reference TRBV28 and TRBJ2-1): DVKVTQSSRYLVKRTGEKVFLECVQDMDHENMFWYRQDPGLGLRLIYFSYDVKMKEKGDIPEGYSVSREKKERFSLILESASTNQTSMYLCASSFRLAGAWEQFFGPGTRLTVL.

In nucleotides, the CDR3 is TGTGCCACTCGCTTAGCGGGAGGGTACAATGAGCAGTTCTTC. It yields the protein CATRLAGGYNEQFF. The chain has TRBV28 and TRBJ2-1; 11 bases are a match to TRBD2. The CDR3 consists of 14 residues. The germline V gene has CDR1 MDHEN and CDR2 SYDVKM. V shed 10 bases and J 4 bases; nucleotides not matched to a gene: 6.